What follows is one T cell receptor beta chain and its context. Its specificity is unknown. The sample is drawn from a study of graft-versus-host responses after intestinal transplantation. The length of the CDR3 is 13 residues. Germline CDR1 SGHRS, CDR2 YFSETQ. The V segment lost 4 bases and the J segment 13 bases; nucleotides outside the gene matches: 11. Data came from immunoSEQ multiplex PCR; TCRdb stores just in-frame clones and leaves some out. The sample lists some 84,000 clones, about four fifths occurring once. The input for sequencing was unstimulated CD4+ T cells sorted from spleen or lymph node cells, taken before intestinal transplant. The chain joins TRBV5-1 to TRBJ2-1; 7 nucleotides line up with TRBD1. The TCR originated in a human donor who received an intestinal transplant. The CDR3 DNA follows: TGCGCCAGCAGCACCGGACAGGCGACCCATCAGTTCTTC. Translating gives CASSTGQATHQFF.